This is a list of T cell receptor beta chains from one sample in a study of response to subunit inactivated influenza vaccine. TCRdb re-called the RT-PCR reads with MiXCR, one entry per CDR3 protein. The table lists fewer than 650,000 distinct CDR3 sequences, 10% to 15% of them singletons. Sequencing was performed on PBMCs from blood, taken 35 to 45 days after vaccination. All receptors derive from a man aged 45-65 years who received an inactivated influenza vaccine. CDR3s include the opening cysteine and the closing phenylalanine or tryptophan. The order of the fields is clone size, V gene, J gene, D gene, CDR3 DNA, CDR3 protein. The D gene is left open where the match is weak. Where a row states a size, it is once, few, many or the class of an expanded clone; other rows omit it.

.	TRBV2	TRBJ1-2	.	TGTGCCAGCAGTGAAGCGCGGAGGGGGAGCAAGGGCTACACCTTC	CASSEARRGSKGYTF
.	TRBV7-9	TRBJ2-2	.	TGTGCCAGCAGCTTAGTCCGGGGCGGGAACACCGGGGAGCTGTTTTTT	CASSLVRGGNTGELFF
.	TRBV5-1	TRBJ1-5	.	TGCGCCAGCAGCTTGGCCACAGGGACTCAGCCCCAGCATTTT	CASSLATGTQPQHF
.	TRBV4-3	TRBJ1-1	.	TGCGCCAGCAGCCCGAGGGCTGGGATGAACACTGAAGCTTTCTTT	CASSPRAGMNTEAFF
.	TRBV18	TRBJ2-7	.	TGTGCCAGCTCAAAACAGGGTGGAGTTTTGGACGAGCAGTACTTC	CASSKQGGVLDEQYF
many	TRBV20-1	TRBJ1-5	TRBD1	TGCAGTGCTAGAGATAGGGACAGATACTATTATAGCAATCAGCCCCAGCATTTT	CSARDRDRYYYSNQPQHF
few	TRBV11-2	TRBJ2-4	.	TGTGCCAGCAGCTTATCAGACGGTCCAAACATTCAGTACTTC	CASSLSDGPNIQYF
many	TRBV6-1	TRBJ1-1	.	TGTGCCAGCACGCAGGACGGGTTGAACACTGAAGCTTTCTTT	CASTQDGLNTEAFF
few	TRBV9	TRBJ2-5	.	TGTGCCAGCAGCGTATCCGGGAGTGAAGAGACCCAGTACTTC	CASSVSGSEETQYF
.	TRBV7-2	TRBJ2-5	TRBD2	TGTGCCAGCAGCTTTCCAGCGGGGGGTCAAGAGACCCAGTACTTC	CASSFPAGGQETQYF
many	TRBV29-1	TRBJ2-7	TRBD1	TGCAGCGTAGACAGGGGATTAGAGTCGGACGAGCAGTACTTC	CSVDRGLESDEQYF
few	TRBV18	TRBJ2-7	TRBD2	TGTGCCAGCACAACACGGCAGGGACTAAGCTCCTACGAGCAGTACTTC	CASTTRQGLSSYEQYF
few	TRBV5-1	TRBJ1-2	.	TGCGCCAGCAGCCGGACCGCAGGGGTTGGCTACACCTTC	CASSRTAGVGYTF
few	TRBV2	TRBJ1-6	.	TGTGCCAGCAGTGAAGAGGGAAAATGGAATTCACCCCTCCACTTT	CASSEEGKWNSPLHF
few	TRBV11-1	TRBJ2-1	TRBD2	TGTGCCAGCAGCCGGCAGGCTAGCGGGAGTCTACCCTACAATGAGCAGTTCTTC	CASSRQASGSLPYNEQFF
few	TRBV29-1	TRBJ1-1	.	TGCAGCGTCAGAGGGTGGAGGACTGAAGCTTTCTTT	CSVRGWRTEAFF
.	TRBV6-5	TRBJ2-3	.	TGTGCCAGCAGTTCTCGTGCTGCTAGCACAGATACGCAGTATTTT	CASSSRAASTDTQYF
.	TRBV29-1	TRBJ2-7	TRBD1	TGCAGCGTTGAGACAGGGTATAACGAGCAGTACTTC	CSVETGYNEQYF
.	TRBV7-2	TRBJ1-2	.	TGTGCCAGCAGGTCCCCTAACTATGGCTACACCTTC	CASRSPNYGYTF
.	TRBV30	TRBJ1-1	.	TGTGCCTGGAGTGTATTGAGAACTGAAGCTTTCTTT	CAWSVLRTEAFF
.	TRBV5-5	TRBJ1-1	.	TGTGCCAGCAGCTCCCGGGACTCACTAAGCCTGAACACTGAAGCTTTCTTT	CASSSRDSLSLNTEAFF
few	TRBV20-1	TRBJ2-6	TRBD1	TGCAGTGCTAGAGTGGGGACAGGGGGCTCCTTGGCTATTTACTCTGGGGCCAACGTCCTGACTTTC	CSARVGTGGSLAIYSGANVLTF
few	TRBV6-1	TRBJ1-2	TRBD1	TGTGCCAGCAGAATTGCGTTACAGGGGTCAGAGTATGGCTACACCTTC	CASRIALQGSEYGYTF
few	TRBV4-1	TRBJ2-7	.	TGCGCCAGCAGCCAAGAGAGGCCGGGAATTGGATACGAGCAGTACTTC	CASSQERPGIGYEQYF
.	TRBV29-1	TRBJ2-1	.	TGCAGCGTGTCCTTTAGCACTGGGTACAATGAGCAGTTCTTC	CSVSFSTGYNEQFF